This T cell receptor (beta chain) was retrieved from a study of T cell repertoires in cytomegalovirus infection. Study background: TCR beta signatures that were public indicated CMV infection and matching HLA type.

A single record per CDR3 protein comes from TCRdb applying MiXCR to the reads. This sample has approximately 180,000 distinct CDR3 sequences, with roughly 19% found just once. Study-level points and caveats: Cumulated frequencies of public TCR beta families served to identify carriers of CMV plus the relevant HLA. HLA-C-restricted CMV clonotypes gave the most frequent clonotype in two of eight donors.

On this clonotype itself: Its specificity is unknown.

In germline, CDR1 is MNHEY, CDR2 SVGEGT. The length of the CDR3 is 13 residues. With 0 bases removed from V and 6 bases from J, the gap between germline ends came to 9 bases. This sequence was found in a human donor in good health (CMV status not recorded). Some clones in this sample may be carry-over from other donors' samples. The rearrangement joins TRBV6-2 or TRBV6-3 to TRBJ2-7; D unresolved. Sequencing used PBMCs. This chain's CDR3 is CASSYSSGGEQYF. CDR3 in DNA: TGTGCCAGCAGTTACTCCTCAGGCGGCGAGCAGTACTTC.